The 17 T cell receptor beta chains below were found in one sample sequenced in a study of cytomegalovirus exposure and HLA in healthy donors. Clones were read by immunoSEQ multiplex PCR, and TCRdb kept only the in-frame ones, dropping some. Of 65,000 to 75,000 clones in the sample, over 90% were seen once. Sequencing was performed on PBMCs. The receptors originated from a young woman in good health and CMV-seropositive.

The chain carries TRBV28 and TRBJ1-1, with no clear D. Trimming removed 2 bases from V and 7 bases from J, with 5 bases in between. The CDR3 spans 11 residues. In germline, CDR1 is MDHEN, CDR2 SYDVKM. In DNA form, the CDR3 reads TGTGCCAGCAGTTTAGACTATGAAGCTTTCTTT. It is translated as CASSLDYEAFF.

The chain joins TRBV7-8 to TRBJ2-7; 7 bases match TRBD1. The CDR3 consists of 15 residues. Trimming removed 1 base from V and 3 bases from J; junction bases left unmatched: 6. Germline V lookup: CDR1 SGHVS, CDR2 FQNEAQ. The CDR3 region is CASSLGPGQYYEQYF. For the CDR3, the DNA is TGTGCCAGCAGCTTAGGACCGGGACAGTACTACGAGCAGTACTTC.

V usage is TRBV2 and J usage is TRBJ2-5; weak D call: TRBD1 (7 bases). Germline lookup yields CDR1 SNHLY and CDR2 FYNNEI. Trimming left V 1 base short and J 9 bases short, with 15 bases between. The CDR3 has 14 amino acids. The CDR3 DNA is TGTGCCAGCAGTGAAGACAGGGGAGGTTTCGCCCAGTACTTC. Encoded protein: CASSEDRGGFAQYF.

The genes are TRBV19 and TRBJ2-5; D not resolved. The CDR3 is 14 amino acids. Trimming took off 5 bases at V and 2 bases at J, with 12 bases between the two ends. The germline V gene encodes CDR1 LNHDA and CDR2 SQIVND (reference sequence). The DNA for the CDR3 is TGTGCCAGTAGTGCCCTGAGTGCTCAAGAGACCCAGTACTTC. This encodes CASSALSAQETQYF.

The chain couples TRBV6-5 to TRBJ1-1, with 7 bases fitting TRBD1. Unmatched junction bases numbered 3, after V lost 6 bases and J lost 5 bases. Germline values: CDR1 MNHEY, CDR2 SVGAGI. The CDR3 runs 12 residues. The CDR3 region has the DNA TGTGCCAGCAGCCGACAGGGAACTGAAGCTTTCTTT. Residues: CASSRQGTEAFF.

This clone was picked up one time. The rearrangement links TRBV19 to TRBJ2-7; D is ambiguous. Germline V gene data show CDR1 as LNHDA and CDR2 as SQIVND (reference sequence). V was shortened by 5 bases and J by 2 bases, with 16 bases between the two germline ends. The CDR3 is made up of 15 amino acids. CDR3 bases: TGTGCCAGTAGTCCCGATCGCCGCGGAGCCTACGAGCAGTACTTC. Its protein is CASSPDRRGAYEQYF.

The chain is built from TRBV6-1 and TRBJ2-2; D is perhaps TRBD1 (5 bases). V was trimmed by 3 bases and J by 6 bases, leaving 5 bases between them. CDR3 size: 12 residues. Germline assignment: CDR1 MNHNS and CDR2 SASEGT. CDR3 sequence reads: CASSEGPGELFF. Written as DNA, the CDR3 is TGTGCCAGCAGTGAGGGGCCCGGGGAGCTGTTTTTT.

The rearrangement links TRBV2 to TRBJ2-1; no clear D. The CDR3 runs to 13 residues. The V gene's germline CDR1 is SNHLY and CDR2 FYNNEI. V gave up 4 bases and J gave up 8 bases, with 12 bases separating them. The CDR3 DNA reads as TGTGCCAGCAGTGGGTTTACGAGGTATGAGCAGTTCTTC. Protein: CASSGFTRYEQFF.

The chain carries TRBV27 and TRBJ2-3; possibly TRBD2 for D (5 bases). Trimming shortened V by 0 bases and J by 3 bases, and 10 bases separated the two germline ends. The CDR3 contains 15 residues. Per germline, CDR1 MNHEY and CDR2 SMNVEV (reference sequence). CDR3 bases: TGTGCCAGCAGTTTATCGTTGGGGAGAACAGATACGCAGTATTTT. It encodes CASSLSLGRTDTQYF.

The chain has TRBV7-9 and TRBJ2-5, with 12 bases identical to TRBD1. CDR1 is SEHNR, CDR2 FQNEAQ, per germline (reference sequence). This CDR3 is 19 amino acids long. V lost 3 bases to trimming and J lost 4 bases; unmatched junction nucleotides: 15. This CDR3 reads CASSFGAIGTGGFGETQYF. In DNA form, the CDR3 reads TGTGCCAGCAGCTTTGGGGCGATTGGGACAGGGGGCTTCGGAGAGACCCAGTACTTC.

The rearrangement joins TRBV5-1 to TRBJ1-1; D is undetermined. The CDR3 runs 14 residues. Germline CDR1 is SGHRS and CDR2 is YFSETQ. V was shortened by 2 bases and J by 0 bases, with 8 bases between the two germline ends. This chain's CDR3 is CASSFIALNTEAFF. The DNA for the CDR3 is TGCGCCAGCAGCTTCATAGCTCTGAACACTGAAGCTTTCTTT.

V and J are TRBV9 and TRBJ2-3; TRBD2 aligns across 7 bases. J was trimmed by 1 base and V by 2 bases; bases with no gene match: 7. Germline CDR1 and CDR2: SGDLS and YYNGEE. This CDR3 is 16 amino acids long. CDR3 bases: TGTGCCAGCAGCGTCCTGCCTGCGGGGGGCACAGATACGCAGTATTTT. Translation gives CASSVLPAGGTDTQYF.

The V call is TRBV14, the J call TRBJ1-1, with 7 bases that match TRBD1. The germline gives CDR1 SGHDN, CDR2 FVKESK. The ends lost 1 base at V and 1 base at J; junction bases unmatched: 9. This CDR3 spans 17 amino acids. The CDR3 sequence: CASSQVRKGAWNTEAFF. CDR3 bases: TGTGCCAGCAGCCAAGTGCGGAAGGGGGCATGGAACACTGAAGCTTTCTTT.

This clone showed up just once. This rearrangement joins TRBV11-2 to TRBJ1-1, with a possible D match to TRBD1 (6 bases). V was trimmed by 0 bases and J by 6 bases, leaving 11 bases between them. CDR3 length: 14 amino acids. Germline V gene lookup returns CDR1 SGHAT and CDR2 FQNNGV. DNA for the CDR3: TGTGCCAGCAGCTTAGAAAGAAAGGGGGCTGAAGCTTTCTTT. It encodes CASSLERKGAEAFF.

The chain has TRBV15 and TRBJ2-1; the D is unclear. The CDR3 loop spans 14 amino acids. V lost 0 bases and J 8 bases, leaving 11 bases between the germline ends. CDR1 LNHNV and CDR2 YYDKDF come from the germline V gene (reference sequence). CDR3 sequence (DNA): TGTGCCACCAGCAGAGATAATGCGGCGGATGAGCAGTTCTTC. Translating gives CATSRDNAADEQFF.

This rearrangement joins TRBV11-2 to TRBJ2-1; D is possibly TRBD2 (6 bases). The CDR3 sequence is 16 residues long. The V end lost 2 bases, the J end lost 9 bases, and 20 bases lay between the germline ends. The V gene's germline CDR1 is SGHAT and CDR2 FQNNGV. The CDR3 region has the DNA TGTGCCAGCAGCTTAATTGTTAGGAGGGGAGTCGGTGAGCAGTTCTTC. This encodes CASSLIVRRGVGEQFF.

The chain joins TRBV10-2 to TRBJ2-1; TRBD2 matches at 7 bases. The CDR3 length is 13 residues. Unmatched junction bases numbered 7, after V lost 7 bases and J lost 7 bases. Looked up from germline, CDR1 is WSHSY and CDR2 is SAAADI. The CDR3 region is CASNGGVMNEQFF. The CDR3, as DNA: TGCGCCAGCAATGGGGGGGTTATGAATGAGCAGTTCTTC.